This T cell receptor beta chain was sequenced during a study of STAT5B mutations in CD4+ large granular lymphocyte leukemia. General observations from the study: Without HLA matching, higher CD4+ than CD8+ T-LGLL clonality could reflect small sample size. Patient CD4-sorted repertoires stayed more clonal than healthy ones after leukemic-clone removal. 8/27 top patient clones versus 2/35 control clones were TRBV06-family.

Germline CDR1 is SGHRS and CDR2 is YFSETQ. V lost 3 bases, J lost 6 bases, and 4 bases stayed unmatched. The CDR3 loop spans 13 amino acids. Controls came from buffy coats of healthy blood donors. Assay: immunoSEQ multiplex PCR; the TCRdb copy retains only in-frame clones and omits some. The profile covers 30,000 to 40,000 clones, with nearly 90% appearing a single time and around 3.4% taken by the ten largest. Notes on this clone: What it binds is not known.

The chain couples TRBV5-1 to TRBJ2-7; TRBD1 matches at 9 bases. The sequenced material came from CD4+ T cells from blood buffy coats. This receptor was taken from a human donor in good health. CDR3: CASSSGTGFEQYF. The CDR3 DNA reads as TGCGCCAGCAGCTCCGGGACAGGGTTCGAGCAGTACTTC. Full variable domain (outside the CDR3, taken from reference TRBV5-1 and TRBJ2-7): KAGVTQTPRYLIKTRGQQVTLSCSPISGHRSVSWYQQTPGQGLQFLFEYFSETQRNKGNFPGRFSGRQFSNSRSEMNVSTLELGDSALYLCASSSGTGFEQYFGPGTRLTVT.